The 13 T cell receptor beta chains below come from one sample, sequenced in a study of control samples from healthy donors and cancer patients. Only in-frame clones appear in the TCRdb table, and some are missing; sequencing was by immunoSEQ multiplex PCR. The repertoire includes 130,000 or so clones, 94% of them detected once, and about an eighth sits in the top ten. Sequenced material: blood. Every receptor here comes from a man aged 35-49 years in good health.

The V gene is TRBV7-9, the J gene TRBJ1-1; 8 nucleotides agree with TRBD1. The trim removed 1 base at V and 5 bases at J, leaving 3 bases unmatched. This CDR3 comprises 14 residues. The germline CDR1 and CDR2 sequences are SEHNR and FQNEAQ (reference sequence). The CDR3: CASSLVRGRTEAFF. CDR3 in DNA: TGTGCCAGCAGCTTAGTCAGGGGGCGAACTGAAGCTTTCTTT.

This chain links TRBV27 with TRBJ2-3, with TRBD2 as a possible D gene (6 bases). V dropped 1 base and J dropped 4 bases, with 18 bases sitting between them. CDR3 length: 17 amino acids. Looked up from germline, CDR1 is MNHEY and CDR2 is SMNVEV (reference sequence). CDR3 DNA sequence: TGTGCCAGCAGTTTATTCCCACTAGCCTCCGAGGCAGATACGCAGTATTTT. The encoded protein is CASSLFPLASEADTQYF.

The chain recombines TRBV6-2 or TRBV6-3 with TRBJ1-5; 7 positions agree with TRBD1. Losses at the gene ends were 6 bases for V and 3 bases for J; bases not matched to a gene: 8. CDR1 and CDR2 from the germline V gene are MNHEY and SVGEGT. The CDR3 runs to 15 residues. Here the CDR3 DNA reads TGTGCCAGCAGCCCCCAGGGGGGACCCAATCAGCCCCAGCATTTT. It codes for CASSPQGGPNQPQHF.

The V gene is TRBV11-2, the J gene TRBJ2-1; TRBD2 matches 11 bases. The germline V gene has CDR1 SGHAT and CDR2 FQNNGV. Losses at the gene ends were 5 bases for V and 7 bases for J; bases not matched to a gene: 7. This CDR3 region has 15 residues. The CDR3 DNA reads TGTGCCAGCAGCGCCACTAGCGGGAGTTTGAATGAGCAGTTCTTC. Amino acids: CASSATSGSLNEQFF.

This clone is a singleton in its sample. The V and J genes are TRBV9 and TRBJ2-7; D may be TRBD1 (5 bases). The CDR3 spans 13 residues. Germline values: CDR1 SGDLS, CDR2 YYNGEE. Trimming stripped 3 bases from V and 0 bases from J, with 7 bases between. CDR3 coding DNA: TGTGCCAGCAGCGCCAGGGACTCCTACGAGCAGTACTTC. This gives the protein CASSARDSYEQYF. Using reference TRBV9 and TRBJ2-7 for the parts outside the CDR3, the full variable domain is DSGVTQTPKHLITATGQRVTLRCSPRSGDLSVYWYQQSLDQGLQFLIQYYNGEERAKGNILERFSAQQFPDLHSELNLSSLELGDSALYFCASSARDSYEQYFGPGTRLTVT.

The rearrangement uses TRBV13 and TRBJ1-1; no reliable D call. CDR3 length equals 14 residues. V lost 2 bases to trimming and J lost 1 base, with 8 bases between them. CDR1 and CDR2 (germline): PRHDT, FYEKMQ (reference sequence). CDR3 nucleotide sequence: TGTGCCAGCAGCTTATACGGAAAGAACACTGAAGCTTTCTTT. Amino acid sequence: CASSLYGKNTEAFF.

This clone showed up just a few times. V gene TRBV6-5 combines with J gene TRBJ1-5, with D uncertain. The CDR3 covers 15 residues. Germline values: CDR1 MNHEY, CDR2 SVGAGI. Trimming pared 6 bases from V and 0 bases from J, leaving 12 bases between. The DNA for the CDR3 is TGTGCCAGCAGATTGCGGACGGTTAGCAATCAGCCCCAGCATTTT. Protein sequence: CASRLRTVSNQPQHF.

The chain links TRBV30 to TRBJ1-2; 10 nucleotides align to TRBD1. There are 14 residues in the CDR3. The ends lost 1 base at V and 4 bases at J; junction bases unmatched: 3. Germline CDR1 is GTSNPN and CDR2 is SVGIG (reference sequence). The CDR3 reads CAWSETGGTYGYTF. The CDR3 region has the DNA TGTGCCTGGAGTGAGACAGGGGGCACCTATGGCTACACCTTC. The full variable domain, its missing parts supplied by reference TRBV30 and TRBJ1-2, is SQTIHQWPATLVQPVGSPLSLECTVEGTSNPNLYWYRQAAGRGLQLLFYSVGIGQISSEVPQNLSASRPQDRQFILSSKKLLLSDSGFYLCAWSETGGTYGYTFGSGTRLTVV.

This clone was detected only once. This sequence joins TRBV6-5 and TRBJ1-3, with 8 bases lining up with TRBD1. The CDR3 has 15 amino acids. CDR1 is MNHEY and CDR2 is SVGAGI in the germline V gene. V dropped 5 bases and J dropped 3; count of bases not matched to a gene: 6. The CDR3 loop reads CASSPRGRSGNTIYF. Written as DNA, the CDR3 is TGTGCCAGCAGTCCCAGGGGGCGCAGTGGAAACACCATATATTTT.

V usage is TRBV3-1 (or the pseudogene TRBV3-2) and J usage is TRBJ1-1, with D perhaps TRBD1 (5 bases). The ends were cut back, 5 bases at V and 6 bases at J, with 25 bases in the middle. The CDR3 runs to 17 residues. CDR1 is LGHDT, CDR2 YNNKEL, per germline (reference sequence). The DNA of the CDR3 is TGTGCCAGCAGCGATCCGTCAGGGAAGATAGGGTATCCTGAAGCTTTCTTT. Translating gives CASSDPSGKIGYPEAFF.

The DNA for the CDR3 is TGTGCCAGCAGCGGGGCCTTGCTCAATCAGCCCCAGCATTTT. It specifies CASSGALLNQPQHF. The chain combines TRBV5-6 with TRBJ1-5; perhaps TRBD1 as D (5 bases). CDR3 size: 14 residues. Trimming took off 4 bases at V and 3 bases at J, with 11 bases between the two ends. Per germline, CDR1 SGHDT and CDR2 YYEEEE.

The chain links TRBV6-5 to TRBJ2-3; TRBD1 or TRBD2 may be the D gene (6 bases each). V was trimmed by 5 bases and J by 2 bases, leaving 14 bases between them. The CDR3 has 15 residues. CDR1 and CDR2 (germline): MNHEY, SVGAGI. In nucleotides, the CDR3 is TGTGCCAGCAGTCCTACGGGGGCGATCACAGATACGCAGTATTTT. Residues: CASSPTGAITDTQYF.

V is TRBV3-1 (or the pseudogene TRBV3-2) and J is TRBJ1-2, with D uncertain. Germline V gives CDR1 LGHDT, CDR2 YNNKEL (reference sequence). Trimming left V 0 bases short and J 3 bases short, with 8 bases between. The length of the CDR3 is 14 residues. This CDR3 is CASSQDPRHYGYTF. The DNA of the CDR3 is TGTGCCAGCAGCCAAGATCCCAGACACTATGGCTACACCTTC.